Below are 26 T cell receptor beta chains sequenced from a single sample in a study of CXCR3-negative and CXCR3-positive naive CD8 T cells. Antigens for these TCRs are unknown. Researchers prepared the TRB cDNA libraries using 5' RACE with UMI labels. With the 5' RACE reads reprocessed, TCRdb shows one record per CDR3 protein and no DNA. This repertoire includes some 85,000 distinct CDR3 sequences. General study findings and limits: For CXCR3-positive naive cells, TRB CDR3s were more hydrophobic than those of CXCR3-negative naive cells.

Sequencing was performed on naive CXCR3+ CD8+ T cells from blood. Subset here: CD45RO-CCR7+CD27+CD95- naive CD8+ T cells expressing CXCR3 (TNR3+). These receptors all stem from a human donor in good health. Some clones in this sample may be carry-over from other donors' samples.

V is TRBV7-2 and J is TRBJ2-1; without DNA, the TCRdb call of TRBD2 cannot be checked. The length of the CDR3 is 16 residues. In germline, CDR1 is SGHTA, CDR2 FQGNSA. CDR3 amino acids: CASSLIWSGAYNEQFF. The whole variable domain, remainder taken from reference TRBV7-2 and TRBJ2-1, is GAGVSQSPSNKVTEKGKDVELRCDPISGHTALYWYRQSLGQGLEFLIYFQGNSAPDKSGLPSDRFSAERTGGSVSTLTIQRTQQEDSAVYLCASSLIWSGAYNEQFFGPGTRLTVL.

The CDR3 is CASSTRDSGEQYF. The chain has TRBV6-2 or TRBV6-3 and TRBJ2-7; TCRdb gives TRBD2 as the D gene, but with no DNA this cannot be confirmed. The germline V gene encodes CDR1 MNHEY and CDR2 SVGEGT. The CDR3 is 13 residues long.

The chain couples TRBV3-1 to TRBJ2-7; TCRdb lists TRBD1, though no DNA is available to test this call. The CDR3 extends over 16 amino acids. Germline CDR1 is LGHDT and CDR2 is YNNKEL (reference sequence). CDR3 region: CASSQMTALLSYEQYF.

The rearrangement links TRBV12-3 or TRBV12-4 to TRBJ2-2; TCRdb returns TRBD2, unconfirmable since there is no DNA. The CDR3 extends over 16 amino acids. CDR3 region: CASSPMEGWATGELFF.

The chain recombines TRBV12-3 or TRBV12-4 with TRBJ2-3; TCRdb designates TRBD1, a call that cannot be tested without DNA. The CDR3 runs 16 residues. CDR3 protein: CASSFGTESSTDTQYF.

This chain links TRBV28 with TRBJ1-1; TCRdb's D gene call, TRBD1, goes unchecked for lack of DNA. The CDR3 totals 14 residues. Germline values: CDR1 MDHEN, CDR2 SYDVKM. CDR3 sequence reads: CASSLGRRNTEAFF.

V usage is TRBV27 and J usage is TRBJ1-1; the TRBD1 assignment by TCRdb is unverifiable without DNA. This CDR3 has 14 amino acids. CDR1 MNHEY and CDR2 SMNVEV come from the germline V gene (reference sequence). Here the CDR3 reads CASKSRGLNTEAFF.

The chain joins TRBV7-8 to TRBJ2-1; TCRdb's D gene call, TRBD2, goes unchecked for lack of DNA. CDR1 SGHVS and CDR2 FQNEAQ come from the germline V gene. The CDR3 is 17 residues long. This CDR3 reads CASSPRLAGGQVDEQFF.

This chain links TRBV28 with TRBJ2-7; TCRdb outputs TRBD1, but without DNA this stays unchecked. Germline lookup yields CDR1 MDHEN and CDR2 SYDVKM. The CDR3 contains 18 residues. The chain's CDR3 is CASSPPTTGGPRSYEQYF.

Here the CDR3 reads CASSDLGDILYEQYF. The chain links TRBV6-2 or TRBV6-3 to TRBJ2-7; TCRdb gives TRBD1 as the D gene, but with no DNA this cannot be confirmed. Germline CDR1 MNHEY, CDR2 SVGEGT. The length of the CDR3 is 15 residues.

CDR3 sequence: CASSFMGGPSYEQYF. The V call is TRBV28, the J call TRBJ2-7; lacking DNA, the TRBD1 call made by TCRdb goes unchecked. The CDR3 runs 15 residues. Germline V CDR1 and CDR2: MDHEN, SYDVKM. The full variable domain, rest sourced from reference TRBV28 and TRBJ2-7, is DVKVTQSSRYLVKRTGEKVFLECVQDMDHENMFWYRQDPGLGLRLIYFSYDVKMKEKGDIPEGYSVSREKKERFSLILESASTNQTSMYLCASSFMGGPSYEQYFGPGTRLTVT.

The J gene is TRBJ1-1, the V gene TRBV6-1. This CDR3 region has 11 residues. Per the germline V gene, CDR1 is MNHNS and CDR2 is SASEGT. CDR3 in amino acids: CASSSRTEAFF.

This chain joins TRBV28 and TRBJ2-7; checking the TCRdb D call of TRBD1 is not possible without DNA. CDR3 size: 14 residues. Germline CDR1 is MDHEN and CDR2 is SYDVKM. CDR3 protein: CASSLLGPGYEQYF.

The rearrangement links TRBV21-1 to TRBJ2-1. TRBV21-1 is reported as a pseudogene. The CDR3 has 14 amino acids. CDR3 region: CASSKRVGYNEQFF.

This rearrangement joins TRBV7-9 to TRBJ1-2. In germline, CDR1 is SEHNR, CDR2 FQNEAQ (reference sequence). The CDR3 is 15 residues long. CDR3 residues: CASSVQRMALAGYTF.

The chain recombines TRBV5-1 with TRBJ2-3; TCRdb's D gene call, TRBD2, goes unchecked for lack of DNA. The CDR3 extends over 19 amino acids. Germline CDR1 is SGHRS and CDR2 is YFSETQ. The CDR3 spells CASSWTFEASGGNLDTQYF.

This chain connects TRBV14 to TRBJ1-2. Germline assignment: CDR1 SGHDN and CDR2 FVKESK. The length of the CDR3 is 13 residues. The CDR3 loop is CASSLAAFESYTF.

The chain recombines TRBV5-1 with TRBJ2-5; the TRBD1 assignment by TCRdb is unverifiable without DNA. There are 15 residues in the CDR3. Germline V CDR1 and CDR2: SGHRS, YFSETQ. This CDR3 reads CASSFSPDRPETQYF.

This chain joins TRBV28 and TRBJ2-1. The germline gives CDR1 MDHEN, CDR2 SYDVKM. The CDR3 runs 13 residues. The CDR3 protein is CASSLAGNNEQFF.

The chain joins TRBV11-3 to TRBJ2-1; TCRdb calls TRBD1, which cannot be checked without DNA. The CDR3 spans 15 residues. CDR1 is SGHNT, CDR2 YENEEA, per germline. The CDR3 sequence is CASSLTGKIYNEQFF.

The chain couples TRBV2 to TRBJ2-7; TCRdb designates TRBD2, a call that cannot be tested without DNA. The CDR3 spans 14 residues. Germline CDR1 SNHLY, CDR2 FYNNEI. The CDR3 loop reads CASSPGLGSYEQYF.

J is TRBJ2-2 and V is TRBV29-1. Germline values: CDR1 SQVTM, CDR2 ANQGSEA. The CDR3 sequence is 15 residues long. CDR3 sequence reads: CSVEDRAWGTGELFF.

The chain recombines TRBV19 with TRBJ2-1; TCRdb gives TRBD1 as the D gene, but with no DNA this cannot be confirmed. Germline CDR1 is LNHDA and CDR2 is SQIVND (reference sequence). The CDR3 is 17 residues long. The CDR3 loop reads CASSIGVPGHSTEEQFF.

This chain joins TRBV28 and TRBJ2-2; TCRdb outputs TRBD1, but without DNA this stays unchecked. The CDR3 is 15 residues long. Germline lookup yields CDR1 MDHEN and CDR2 SYDVKM. CDR3 sequence reads: CASSFGQGVTGELFF.

The chain has TRBV7-2 and TRBJ2-3; TCRdb reports TRBD1, a call that lacks DNA to check it against. The CDR3 runs to 13 residues. Germline loops: CDR1 SGHTA, CDR2 FQGNSA. CDR3: CARSLPPADTQYF.

V gene TRBV14 combines with J gene TRBJ2-1. This CDR3 has 15 amino acids. Germline CDR1 SGHDN, CDR2 FVKESK. This chain's CDR3 is CASSRKVGSWSEQFF. Full variable domain (missing parts from reference TRBV14 and TRBJ2-1): EAGVTQFPSHSVIEKGQTVTLRCDPISGHDNLYWYRRVMGKEIKFLLHFVKESKQDESGMPNNRFLAERTGGTYSTLKVQPAELEDSGVYFCASSRKVGSWSEQFFGPGTRLTVL.